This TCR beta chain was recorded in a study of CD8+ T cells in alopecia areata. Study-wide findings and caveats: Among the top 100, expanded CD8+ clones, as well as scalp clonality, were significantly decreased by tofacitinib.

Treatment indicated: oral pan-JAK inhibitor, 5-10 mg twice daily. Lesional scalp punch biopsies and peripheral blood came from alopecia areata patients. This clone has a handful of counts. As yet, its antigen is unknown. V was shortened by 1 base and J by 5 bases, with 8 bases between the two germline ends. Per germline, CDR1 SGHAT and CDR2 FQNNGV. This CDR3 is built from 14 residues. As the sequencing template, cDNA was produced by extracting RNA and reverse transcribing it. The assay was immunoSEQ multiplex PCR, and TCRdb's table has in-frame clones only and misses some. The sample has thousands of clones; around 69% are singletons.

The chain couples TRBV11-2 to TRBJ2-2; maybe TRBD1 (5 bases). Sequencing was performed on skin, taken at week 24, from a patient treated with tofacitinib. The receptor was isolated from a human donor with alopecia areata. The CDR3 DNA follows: TGTGCCAGCAGCTTAGTAGGGGCGACCGGGGAGCTGTTTTTT. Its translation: CASSLVGATGELFF.